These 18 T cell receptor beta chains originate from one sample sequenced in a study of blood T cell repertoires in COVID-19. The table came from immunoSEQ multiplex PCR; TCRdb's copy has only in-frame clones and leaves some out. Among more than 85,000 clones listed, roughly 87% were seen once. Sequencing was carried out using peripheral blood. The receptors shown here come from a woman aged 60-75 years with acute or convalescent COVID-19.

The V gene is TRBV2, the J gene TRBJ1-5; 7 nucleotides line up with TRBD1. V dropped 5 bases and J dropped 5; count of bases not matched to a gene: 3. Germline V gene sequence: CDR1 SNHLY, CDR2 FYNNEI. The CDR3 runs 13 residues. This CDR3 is CASSYTGDQPQHF. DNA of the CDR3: TGTGCCAGCAGTTATACAGGGGATCAGCCCCAGCATTTT.

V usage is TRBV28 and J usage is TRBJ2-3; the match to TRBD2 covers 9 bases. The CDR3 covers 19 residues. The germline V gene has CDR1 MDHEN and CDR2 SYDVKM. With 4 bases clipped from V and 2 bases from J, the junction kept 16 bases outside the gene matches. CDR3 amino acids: CASSWYGVTSGAITDTQYF. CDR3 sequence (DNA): TGTGCCAGCAGTTGGTATGGCGTGACTAGCGGAGCAATCACAGATACGCAGTATTTT.

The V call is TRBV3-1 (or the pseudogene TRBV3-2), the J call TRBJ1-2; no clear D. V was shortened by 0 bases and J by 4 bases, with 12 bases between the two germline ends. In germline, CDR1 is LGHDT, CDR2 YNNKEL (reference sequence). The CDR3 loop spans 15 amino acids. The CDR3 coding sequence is TGTGCCAGCAGCCAAGATCCGGGTTCGGGCTATGGCTACACCTTC. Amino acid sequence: CASSQDPGSGYGYTF.

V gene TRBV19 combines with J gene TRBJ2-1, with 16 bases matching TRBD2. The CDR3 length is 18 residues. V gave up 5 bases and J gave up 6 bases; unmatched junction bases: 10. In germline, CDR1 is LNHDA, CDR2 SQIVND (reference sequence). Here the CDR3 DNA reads TGTGCCAGTAGTCGTCCTCTAGGGACTAGCGGGAGGGCCAATGAGCAGTTCTTC. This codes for CASSRPLGTSGRANEQFF.

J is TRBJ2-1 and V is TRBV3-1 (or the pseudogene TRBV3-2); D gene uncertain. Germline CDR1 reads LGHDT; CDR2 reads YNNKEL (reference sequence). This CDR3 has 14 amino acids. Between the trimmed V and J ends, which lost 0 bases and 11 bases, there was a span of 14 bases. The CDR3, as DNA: TGTGCCAGCAGCCAAGAGACGCGCGGTCGGAAGCAGTTCTTC. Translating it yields CASSQETRGRKQFF.

As DNA, the CDR3 is TGTGCCAGCAGTGAAGCCCTCCGGCGGGAGGCTTTTAATGAGCAGTTCTTC. Its translation is CASSEALRREAFNEQFF. The chain combines TRBV6-1 with TRBJ2-1; 8 bases agree with TRBD2. V trimming: 0 bases; J trimming: 7 bases; junction bases outside the gene matches: 11. This CDR3 region has 17 residues. In germline, CDR1 is MNHNS, CDR2 SASEGT.

The CDR3: CAWVSRKGPAGNYNEQFF. The CDR3 DNA reads as TGTGCCTGGGTTTCGCGGAAGGGGCCAGCGGGGAACTACAATGAGCAGTTCTTC. This rearrangement joins TRBV30 to TRBJ2-1; 7 bases align to TRBD2. The CDR3 is made up of 18 amino acids. Germline loops: CDR1 GTSNPN, CDR2 SVGIG (reference sequence). Unmatched junction bases numbered 19, after V lost 5 bases and J lost 3 bases.

The CDR3 is CASSQNFGSRELFF. CDR3 nucleotide sequence: TGCGCCAGCAGCCAAAACTTCGGGAGTCGGGAGCTGTTTTTT. The rearrangement uses TRBV4-1 and TRBJ2-2; TRBD2 might be the D (6 bases). Per germline, CDR1 MGHRA and CDR2 YSYEKL. This CDR3 region has 14 residues. Trimming removed 2 bases from V and 9 bases from J, with 13 bases in between.

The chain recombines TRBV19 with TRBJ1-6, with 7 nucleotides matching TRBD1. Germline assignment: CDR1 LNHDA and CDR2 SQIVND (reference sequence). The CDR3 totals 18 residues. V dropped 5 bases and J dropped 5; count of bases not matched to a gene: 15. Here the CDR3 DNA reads TGTGCCAGTAGTGCGCAGGGGGTAAGGACGGGGAATAATTCACCCCTCCACTTT. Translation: CASSAQGVRTGNNSPLHF.

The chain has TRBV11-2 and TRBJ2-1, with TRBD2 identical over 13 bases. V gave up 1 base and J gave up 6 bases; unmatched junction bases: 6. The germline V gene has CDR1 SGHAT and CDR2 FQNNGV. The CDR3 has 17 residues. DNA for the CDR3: TGTGCCAGCAGCTTAGGTACACTAGCGGGAGGGGCCAATGAGCAGTTCTTC. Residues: CASSLGTLAGGANEQFF.

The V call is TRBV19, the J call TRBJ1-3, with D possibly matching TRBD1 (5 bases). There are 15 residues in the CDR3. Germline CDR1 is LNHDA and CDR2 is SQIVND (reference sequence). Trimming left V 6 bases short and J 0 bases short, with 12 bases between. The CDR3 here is CASRSGQSSGNTIYF. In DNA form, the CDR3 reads TGTGCCAGTAGATCCGGACAAAGCTCTGGAAACACCATATATTTT.

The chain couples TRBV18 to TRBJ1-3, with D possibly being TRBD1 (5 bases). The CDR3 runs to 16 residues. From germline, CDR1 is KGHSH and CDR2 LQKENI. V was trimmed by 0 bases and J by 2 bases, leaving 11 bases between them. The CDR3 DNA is TGTGCCAGCTCACCACCCTCAGGGACTACTGGAAACACCATATATTTT. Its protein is CASSPPSGTTGNTIYF.

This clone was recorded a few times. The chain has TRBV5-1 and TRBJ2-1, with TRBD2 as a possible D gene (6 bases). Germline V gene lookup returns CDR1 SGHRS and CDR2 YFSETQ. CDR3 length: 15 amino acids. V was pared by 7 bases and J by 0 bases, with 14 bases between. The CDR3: CASATGTLSYNEQFF. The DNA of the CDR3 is TGCGCCAGCGCCACCGGGACTCTCTCCTACAATGAGCAGTTCTTC.

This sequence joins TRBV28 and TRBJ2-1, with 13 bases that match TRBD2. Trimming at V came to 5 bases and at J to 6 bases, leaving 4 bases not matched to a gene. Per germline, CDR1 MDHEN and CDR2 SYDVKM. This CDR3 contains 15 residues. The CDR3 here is CASSRRTSGSNEQFF. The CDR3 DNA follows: TGTGCCAGCAGTAGAAGGACTAGCGGGAGCAATGAGCAGTTCTTC.

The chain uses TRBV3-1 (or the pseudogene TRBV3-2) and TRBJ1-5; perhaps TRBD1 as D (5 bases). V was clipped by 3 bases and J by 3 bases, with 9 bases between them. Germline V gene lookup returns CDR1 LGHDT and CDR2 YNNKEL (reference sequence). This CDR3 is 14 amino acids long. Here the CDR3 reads CASSHARDNQPQHF. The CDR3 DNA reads TGTGCCAGCAGCCATGCCAGGGACAATCAGCCCCAGCATTTT.

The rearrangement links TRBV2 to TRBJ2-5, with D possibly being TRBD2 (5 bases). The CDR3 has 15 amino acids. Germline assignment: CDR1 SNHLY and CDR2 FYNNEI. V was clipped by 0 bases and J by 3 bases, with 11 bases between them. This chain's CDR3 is CASSEAGSGKETQYF. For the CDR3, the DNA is TGTGCCAGCAGTGAAGCGGGAAGCGGTAAAGAGACCCAGTACTTC.

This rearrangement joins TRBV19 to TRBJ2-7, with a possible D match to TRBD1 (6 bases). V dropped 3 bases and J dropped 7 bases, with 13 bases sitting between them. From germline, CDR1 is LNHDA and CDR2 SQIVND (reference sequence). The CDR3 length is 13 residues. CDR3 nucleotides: TGTGCCAGTAGTATGAGGTCAGGGGAAGAGCAGTACGTC. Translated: CASSMRSGEEQYV.

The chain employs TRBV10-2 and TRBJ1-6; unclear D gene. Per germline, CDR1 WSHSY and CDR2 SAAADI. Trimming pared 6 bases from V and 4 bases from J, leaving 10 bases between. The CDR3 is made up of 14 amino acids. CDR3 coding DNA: TGCGCCAGCAGCCAGAAAGAATATAATTCACCCCTCCACTTT. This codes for CASSQKEYNSPLHF.